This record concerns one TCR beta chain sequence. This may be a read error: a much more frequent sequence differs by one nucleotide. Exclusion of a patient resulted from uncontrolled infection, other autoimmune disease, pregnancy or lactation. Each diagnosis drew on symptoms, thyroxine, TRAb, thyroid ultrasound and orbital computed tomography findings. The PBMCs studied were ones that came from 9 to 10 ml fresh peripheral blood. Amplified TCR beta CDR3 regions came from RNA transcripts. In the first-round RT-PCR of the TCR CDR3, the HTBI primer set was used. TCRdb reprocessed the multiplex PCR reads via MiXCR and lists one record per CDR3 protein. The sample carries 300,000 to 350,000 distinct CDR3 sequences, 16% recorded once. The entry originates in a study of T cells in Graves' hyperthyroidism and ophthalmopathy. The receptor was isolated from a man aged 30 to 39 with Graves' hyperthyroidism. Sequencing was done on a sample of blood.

The CDR3 DNA follows: TGTGCCAGCTCACTCCCACGGGGGGGAGGGAAAGAAGATACGCAGTATTTT. This sequence encodes CASSLPRGGGKEDTQYF. The V gene is TRBV18, the J gene TRBJ2-3; TRBD2 matches at 8 bases. Germline V gives CDR1 KGHSH, CDR2 LQKENI. The CDR3 extends over 17 amino acids. V lost 4 bases, J lost 5 bases, and 14 bases stayed unmatched.